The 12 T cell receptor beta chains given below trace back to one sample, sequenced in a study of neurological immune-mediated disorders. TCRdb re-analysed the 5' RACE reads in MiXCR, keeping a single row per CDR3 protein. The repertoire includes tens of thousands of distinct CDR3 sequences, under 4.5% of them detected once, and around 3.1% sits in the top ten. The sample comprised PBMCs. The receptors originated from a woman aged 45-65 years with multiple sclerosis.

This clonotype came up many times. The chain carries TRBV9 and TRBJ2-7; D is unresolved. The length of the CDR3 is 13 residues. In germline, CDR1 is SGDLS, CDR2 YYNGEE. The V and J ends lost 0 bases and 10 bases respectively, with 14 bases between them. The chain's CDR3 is CASSVGMKDSQYF. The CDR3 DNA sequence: TGTGCCAGCAGCGTAGGAATGAAAGACTCTCAGTACTTC.

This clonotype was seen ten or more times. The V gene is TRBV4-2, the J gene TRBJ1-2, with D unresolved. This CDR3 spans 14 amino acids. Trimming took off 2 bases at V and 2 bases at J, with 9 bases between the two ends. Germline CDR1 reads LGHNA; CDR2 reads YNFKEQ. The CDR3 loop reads CASSQSSKNYGYTF. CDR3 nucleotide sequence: TGTGCCAGCAGCCAAAGTTCCAAGAACTATGGCTACACCTTC.

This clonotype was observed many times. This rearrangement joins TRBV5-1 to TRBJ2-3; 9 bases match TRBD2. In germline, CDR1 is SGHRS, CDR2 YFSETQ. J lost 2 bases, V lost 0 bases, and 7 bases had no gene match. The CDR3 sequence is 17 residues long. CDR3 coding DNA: TGCGCCAGCAGCTTGGACGGAAGCGGGGGGACCACAGATACGCAGTATTTT. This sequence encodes CASSLDGSGGTTDTQYF.

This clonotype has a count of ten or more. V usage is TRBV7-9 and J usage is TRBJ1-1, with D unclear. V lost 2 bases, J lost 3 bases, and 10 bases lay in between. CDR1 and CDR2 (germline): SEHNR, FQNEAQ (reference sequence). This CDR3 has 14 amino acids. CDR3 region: CASSLLASDTEAFF. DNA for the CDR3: TGTGCCAGCAGCTTATTGGCTTCAGACACTGAAGCTTTCTTT.

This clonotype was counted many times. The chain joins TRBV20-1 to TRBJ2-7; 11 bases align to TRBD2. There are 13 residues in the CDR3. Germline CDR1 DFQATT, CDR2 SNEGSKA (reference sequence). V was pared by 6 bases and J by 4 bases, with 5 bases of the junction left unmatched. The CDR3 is CSAISGGAYEQYF. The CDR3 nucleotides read TGCAGTGCAATTAGCGGGGGGGCTTACGAGCAGTACTTC.

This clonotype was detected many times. CDR3 DNA: TGCAGTGCTGCGGGACTTTCTTTCAATGAGCAGTTCTTC. Translated, it gives CSAAGLSFNEQFF. The chain couples TRBV20-1 to TRBJ2-1, with TRBD2 as a possible D gene (6 bases). This CDR3 has 13 residues. V was clipped by 5 bases and J by 6 bases, with 14 bases between them. Per germline, CDR1 DFQATT and CDR2 SNEGSKA (reference sequence).

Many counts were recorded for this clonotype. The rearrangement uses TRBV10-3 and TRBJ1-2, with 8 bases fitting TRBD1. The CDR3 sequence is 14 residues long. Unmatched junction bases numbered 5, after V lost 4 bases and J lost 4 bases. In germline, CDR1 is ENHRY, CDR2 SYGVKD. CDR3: CAISVGDRPYGYTF. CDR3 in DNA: TGTGCCATCAGTGTTGGGGACAGGCCCTATGGCTACACCTTC.

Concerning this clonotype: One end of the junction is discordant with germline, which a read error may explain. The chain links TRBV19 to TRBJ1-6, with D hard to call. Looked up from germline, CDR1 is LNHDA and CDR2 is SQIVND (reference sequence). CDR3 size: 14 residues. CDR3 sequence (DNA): TGTGCCAGTAGTCCGGGATCCTATAATTCACACCTCCACTTT. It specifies CASSPGSYNSHLHF.

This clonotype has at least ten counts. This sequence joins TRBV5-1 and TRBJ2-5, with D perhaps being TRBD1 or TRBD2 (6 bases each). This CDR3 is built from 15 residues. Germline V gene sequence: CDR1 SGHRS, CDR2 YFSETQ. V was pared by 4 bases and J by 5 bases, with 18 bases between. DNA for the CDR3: TGCGCCAGCAGCCCGGAGGGGGATGCGGGTGAGACCCAGTACTTC. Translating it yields CASSPEGDAGETQYF.

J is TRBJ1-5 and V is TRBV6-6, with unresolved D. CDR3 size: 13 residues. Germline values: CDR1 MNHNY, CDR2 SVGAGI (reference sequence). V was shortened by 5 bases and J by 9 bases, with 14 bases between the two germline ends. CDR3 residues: CASSPWDERPQHF. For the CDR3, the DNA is TGTGCCAGCAGTCCCTGGGATGAGCGGCCCCAGCATTTT.

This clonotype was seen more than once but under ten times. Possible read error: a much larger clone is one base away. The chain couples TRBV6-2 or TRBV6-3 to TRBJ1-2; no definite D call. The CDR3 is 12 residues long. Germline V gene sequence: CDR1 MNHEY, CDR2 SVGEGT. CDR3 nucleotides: TGTGACAGCAGTTACGGGAACTATGGCTACACCTTC. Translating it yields CDSSYGNYGYTF.

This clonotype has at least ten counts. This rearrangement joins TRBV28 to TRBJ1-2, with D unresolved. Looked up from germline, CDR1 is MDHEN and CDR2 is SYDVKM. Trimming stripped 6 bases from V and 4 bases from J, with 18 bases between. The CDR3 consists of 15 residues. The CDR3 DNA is TGTGCCAGCAGCCCCTTTTTGGGGTCTTCCTATGGCTACACCTTC. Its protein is CASSPFLGSSYGYTF.